The 19 T cell receptor beta chains presented below share a single source sample, sequenced in a study of shared clonotypes between healthy human individuals. Clones were sequenced by immunoSEQ multiplex PCR, and TCRdb holds only the in-frame ones, with some missing. The sample lists about 520,000 clones, roughly 80% seen once, with roughly 13% in the top ten. The sample comprised PBMCs. The source is a woman aged 40 to 50 in good health. Some clones in this sample may be carry-over from other donors' samples.

The genes are TRBV29-1 and TRBJ2-1; the D call may be TRBD1 or TRBD2 (5 bases each). The CDR3 is made up of 11 amino acids. The germline V gene has CDR1 SQVTM and CDR2 ANQGSEA. V was trimmed by 0 bases and J by 8 bases, leaving 5 bases between them. The chain's CDR3 is CSVEEGDEQFF. The CDR3 coding sequence is TGCAGCGTTGAAGAGGGGGATGAGCAGTTCTTC.

The chain uses TRBV2 and TRBJ1-5; 7 bases are shared with TRBD1. Looked up from germline, CDR1 is SNHLY and CDR2 is FYNNEI. The CDR3 covers 14 residues. J lost 6 bases, V lost 2 bases, and 4 bases had no gene match. The CDR3 sequence: CASSEQGVTQPQHF. The CDR3 nucleotides read TGTGCCAGCAGTGAACAGGGGGTTACTCAGCCCCAGCATTTT.

In this sample, this clone turned up once. The rearrangement uses TRBV6-6 and TRBJ1-1; no reliable D call. Deletions cut 3 bases from V and 1 base from J, with 9 bases between. The CDR3 length is 14 residues. CDR1 MNHNY and CDR2 SVGAGI come from the germline V gene (reference sequence). CDR3 in amino acids: CASSYGPQNTEAFF. The DNA for the CDR3 is TGTGCCAGCAGTTATGGGCCGCAGAACACTGAAGCTTTCTTT.

This clone was observed a few times. The chain has TRBV19 and TRBJ2-7; D gene unclear. Germline V gene lookup returns CDR1 LNHDA and CDR2 SQIVND (reference sequence). The CDR3 extends over 13 amino acids. Trimming removed 10 bases at V and 0 bases at J, with 13 bases between. CDR3 in amino acids: CATAPRNSYEQYF. The CDR3 DNA reads as TGTGCCACCGCACCTAGAAACTCCTACGAGCAGTACTTC. The full variable domain, completed using reference TRBV19 and TRBJ2-7, is DGGITQSPKYLFRKEGQNVTLSCEQNLNHDAMYWYRQDPGQGLRLIYYSQIVNDFQKGDIAEGYSVSREKKESFPLTVTSAQKNPTAFYLCATAPRNSYEQYFGPGTRLTVT.

J is TRBJ1-5 and V is TRBV5-1; D is perhaps TRBD1 (6 bases). Germline V gene lookup returns CDR1 SGHRS and CDR2 YFSETQ. The CDR3 has 14 amino acids. V was shortened by 4 bases and J by 5 bases, with 13 bases between the two germline ends. CDR3 sequence (DNA): TGCGCCAGCAGCCTACAGGGAGGGCATCAGCCCCAGCATTTT. Amino acids: CASSLQGGHQPQHF.

This clone was seen only once. The J gene is TRBJ2-7, the V gene TRBV30; 10 bases map to TRBD1. Trimming cost V 0 bases and J 3 bases; bases outside gene matches: 5. Germline V CDR1 and CDR2: GTSNPN, SVGIG (reference sequence). The CDR3 is 15 amino acids. The CDR3 DNA reads TGTGCCTGGAGTGTACGAGACAGGGGGCGCTACGAGCAGTACTTC. This encodes CAWSVRDRGRYEQYF.

V usage is TRBV19 and J usage is TRBJ1-5; TRBD1 aligns across 8 bases. The CDR3 extends over 16 amino acids. Germline CDR1 reads LNHDA; CDR2 reads SQIVND (reference sequence). The J segment lost 0 bases and the V segment lost 4 bases, leaving 5 bases of the junction unmatched. CDR3 amino acids: CASSTRTGSSNQPQHF. The DNA for the CDR3 is TGTGCCAGTAGTACTCGGACAGGGTCTAGCAATCAGCCCCAGCATTTT.

This clone has at least ten counts. The genes are TRBV7-9 and TRBJ2-3, with D perhaps assigned TRBD1 or TRBD2 (5 bases each). Trimming cost V 4 bases and J 6 bases, with 11 bases left between them. Germline V lookup: CDR1 SEHNR, CDR2 FQNEAQ (reference sequence). This CDR3 comprises 13 residues. CDR3 in DNA: TGTGCCAGCAGCTCCCGGGGCCCCGATACGCAGTATTTT. It encodes CASSSRGPDTQYF.

The V gene is TRBV7-9, the J gene TRBJ2-7; unclear D gene. Trimming shortened V by 4 bases and J by 6 bases, and 7 bases separated the two germline ends. Per the germline V gene, CDR1 is SEHNR and CDR2 is FQNEAQ (reference sequence). This CDR3 is 11 amino acids long. DNA for the CDR3: TGTGCCAGCAGCTCCCTTAGCGAGCAGTACTTC. Translation gives CASSSLSEQYF. The entire variable domain, with the rest obtained from reference TRBV7-9 and TRBJ2-7, is as follows: DTGVSQNPRHKITKRGQNVTFRCDPISEHNRLYWYRQTLGQGPEFLTYFQNEAQLEKSRLLSDRFSAERPKGSFSTLEIQRTEQGDSAMYLCASSSLSEQYFGPGTRLTVT.

In regard to this clone: A far larger clone is one base from this, pointing to a likely read error. The chain couples TRBV18 to TRBJ1-1; possible D gene TRBD1, 6 bases. The CDR3 is 13 residues long. The V end lost 3 bases, the J end lost 12 bases, and 17 bases lay between the germline ends. Per the germline V gene, CDR1 is KGHSH and CDR2 is LQKENI. In DNA, the CDR3 is TGTGCCAGCTCACCTTCCGGACAGTTAGAAACTTTCTTT. This sequence encodes CASSPSGQLETFF.

This chain joins TRBV29-1 and TRBJ1-2; maybe TRBD1 (6 bases). V lost 5 bases and J 1 base, leaving 14 bases between the germline ends. The germline V gene encodes CDR1 SQVTM and CDR2 ANQGSEA. The CDR3 is made up of 14 amino acids. CDR3 nucleotide sequence: TGCAGCGTTAGGCGGCAGGGGCTTAACTATGGCTACACCTTC. Protein sequence: CSVRRQGLNYGYTF. Looking up the rest from reference TRBV29-1 and TRBJ1-2 gives the full variable domain: SAVISQKPSRDICQRGTSLTIQCQVDSQVTMMFWYRQQPGQSLTLIATANQGSEATYESGFVIDKFPISRPNLTFSTLTVSNMSPEDSSIYLCSVRRQGLNYGYTFGSGTRLTVV.

The V call is TRBV10-2, the J call TRBJ2-7; 9 bases map to TRBD2. This CDR3 region has 14 residues. Germline V gives CDR1 WSHSY, CDR2 SAAADI. J gave up 4 bases and V 6 bases, and 7 bases lay outside the gene matches. CDR3 loop: CASSPGTSRYEQYF. The DNA of the CDR3 is TGCGCCAGCAGCCCCGGGACTAGCCGGTACGAGCAGTACTTC.

The V gene is TRBV10-3, the J gene TRBJ2-7; TRBD2 matches 7 bases. Trimming removed 7 bases from V and 0 bases from J; junction bases left unmatched: 3. The CDR3 is 13 residues long. The germline gives CDR1 ENHRY, CDR2 SYGVKD. As DNA, the CDR3 is TGTGCCATCAAAGGCGGGAGCTCCTACGAGCAGTACTTC. Amino acid sequence: CAIKGGSSYEQYF.

The V gene is TRBV5-1, the J gene TRBJ2-1; possibly TRBD2 for D (6 bases). CDR1 is SGHRS, CDR2 YFSETQ, per germline. V was shortened by 5 bases and J by 2 bases, with 14 bases between the two germline ends. This CDR3 spans 15 amino acids. The CDR3 loop reads CASRLVGLPYNEQFF. The CDR3 nucleotides are TGCGCCAGCAGACTGGTGGGACTCCCCTACAATGAGCAGTTCTTC.

The chain carries TRBV7-9 and TRBJ2-2, with 9 nucleotides matching TRBD2. V trimming: 5 bases; J trimming: 6 bases; junction bases outside the gene matches: 7. Germline V gene data show CDR1 as SEHNR and CDR2 as FQNEAQ (reference sequence). The CDR3 length is 15 residues. CDR3 bases: TGTGCCAGCAGCGCCGTAGCGGGAGTAGCCGGGGAGCTGTTTTTT. This sequence encodes CASSAVAGVAGELFF.

As concerns this clone: A read error is the likely source, as a far larger clone sits one nucleotide away. The V gene is TRBV7-8, the J gene TRBJ1-1; unclear D gene. V was cut by 7 bases and J by 2 bases, with 8 bases left in between. Germline CDR1 SGHVS, CDR2 FQNEAQ. This CDR3 has 12 residues. The CDR3 DNA reads TGTGCCAGCAACTTTTTAAACACTGAAGCTTTCTTT. The encoded protein is CASNFLNTEAFF.

The chain combines TRBV30 with TRBJ2-3; 7 bases agree with TRBD2. This CDR3 spans 15 amino acids. From germline, CDR1 is GTSNPN and CDR2 SVGIG (reference sequence). The V and J ends lost 0 bases and 2 bases, in that order; junction bases with no gene match: 5. CDR3 residues: CAWSVGSGHTDTQYF. In nucleotides, the CDR3 is TGTGCCTGGAGTGTAGGTAGCGGGCACACAGATACGCAGTATTTT.

The rearrangement links TRBV19 to TRBJ1-2; perhaps TRBD1 as D (6 bases). The CDR3 loop spans 14 amino acids. Deletions cut 6 bases from V and 7 bases from J, with 18 bases between. Looked up from germline, CDR1 is LNHDA and CDR2 is SQIVND (reference sequence). In DNA form, the CDR3 reads TGTGCCAGTAGCCCTCCACCGGGACACCTTGGCTACACCTTC. It is translated as CASSPPPGHLGYTF.

This clone was found a few times. This probably arose from a read error, given a far larger clone one base away. Other DNA sequences in the sample encode the same CDR3. The chain has TRBV30 and TRBJ1-1; perhaps TRBD1 as D (5 bases). Germline lookup yields CDR1 GTSNPN and CDR2 SVGIG (reference sequence). The CDR3 length is 11 residues. The CDR3 sequence: CAWRDMTEAFF. The CDR3 bases are TGTGCCTGGAGGGACATGACTGAAGCCTTCTTT.